This T cell receptor beta chain derives from a study of shared clonotypes between healthy human individuals. Study-level points and caveats: It was the few donors that limited the genetic and exposure-history diversity represented.

With respect to this clone: The antigen is unknown.

Germline V gene data show CDR1 as MNHEY and CDR2 as SVGAGI. Deletions cut 8 bases from V and 4 bases from J, with 9 bases between. This CDR3 has 12 amino acids. The table came from immunoSEQ multiplex PCR; TCRdb's copy has only in-frame clones and leaves some out. The table records some 2 million clones, about 95% of them present only once. Naivety among CD8 cells was defined by CD45RO negativity and positive CCR7 selection, thereby excluding terminally differentiated effector memory CD45RA+ cells. The receptor was derived from a man in his late teens or twenties in good health. The chain joins TRBV6-5 to TRBJ1-3; D is uncertain. Specimen: naive CD8+ T cells sorted from blood. In DNA form, the CDR3 reads TGTGCCAGCGGTGAAGGGGGAAACACCATATATTTT. Translated, it gives CASGEGGNTIYF.